The clone carrying this T cell receptor beta chain was seen only a few times. Its antigen is currently unknown. TCR beta CDR3 region amplification was performed from RNA transcripts. Primed by the HTBI set, a first-round RT-PCR was run on the TCR CDR3. TCRdb used MiXCR to reprocess the multiplex PCR reads, holding one entry per CDR3 protein. Among 550,000 to 700,000 distinct CDR3 sequences listed, approximately 15% were seen once. This sample stems from a study of T cells in Graves' hyperthyroidism and ophthalmopathy. The study, taken as a whole, reports: Ophthalmopathy was identified by the model a median around 6.3 months ahead of onset. The authors' 13 V-J model separated ophthalmopathy from stable hyperthyroidism. In blood, most of the thyroid clonotypes expanded above 0.001 were also present.

V was cut by 1 base and J by 2 bases, with 12 bases left in between. CDR1 is SGHRS, CDR2 YFSETQ, per germline. The length of the CDR3 is 15 residues. The diagnoses drew upon clinical symptoms, serum thyroxine and TRAb, thyroid ultrasound and orbital computed tomography. This sequence joins TRBV5-1 and TRBJ2-5; a possible D gene is TRBD1 (6 bases). The sample comprised blood. The receptor was isolated from a woman in her thirties or forties with Graves' ophthalmopathy. This chain's CDR3 is CASSLSYTGQETQYF. In nucleotides, the CDR3 is TGCGCCAGCAGCTTGAGCTACACAGGGCAAGAGACCCAGTACTTC. Using reference TRBV5-1 and TRBJ2-5 for the parts outside the CDR3, the full variable domain is KAGVTQTPRYLIKTRGQQVTLSCSPISGHRSVSWYQQTPGQGLQFLFEYFSETQRNKGNFPGRFSGRQFSNSRSEMNVSTLELGDSALYLCASSLSYTGQETQYFGPGTRLLVL.